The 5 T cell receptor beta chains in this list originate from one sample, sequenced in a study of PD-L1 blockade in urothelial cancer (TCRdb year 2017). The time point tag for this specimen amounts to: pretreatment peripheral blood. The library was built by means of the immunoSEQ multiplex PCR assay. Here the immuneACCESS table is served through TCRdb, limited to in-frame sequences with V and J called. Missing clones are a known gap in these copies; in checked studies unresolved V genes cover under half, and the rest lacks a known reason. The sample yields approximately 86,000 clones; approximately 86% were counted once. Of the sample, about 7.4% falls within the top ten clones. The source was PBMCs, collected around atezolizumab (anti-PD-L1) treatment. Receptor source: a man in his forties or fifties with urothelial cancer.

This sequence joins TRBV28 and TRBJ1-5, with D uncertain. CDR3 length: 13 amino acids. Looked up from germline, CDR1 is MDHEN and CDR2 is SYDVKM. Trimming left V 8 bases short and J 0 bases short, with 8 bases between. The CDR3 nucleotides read TGTGCCAGCCGACTTATTAGCAATCAGCCCCAGCATTTT. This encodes CASRLISNQPQHF.

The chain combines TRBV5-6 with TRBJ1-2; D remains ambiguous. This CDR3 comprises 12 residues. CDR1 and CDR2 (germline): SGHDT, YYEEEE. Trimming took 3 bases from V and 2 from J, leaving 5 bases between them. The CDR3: CASSSGNYGYTF. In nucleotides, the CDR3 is TGTGCCAGCAGCTCAGGAAACTATGGCTACACCTTC.

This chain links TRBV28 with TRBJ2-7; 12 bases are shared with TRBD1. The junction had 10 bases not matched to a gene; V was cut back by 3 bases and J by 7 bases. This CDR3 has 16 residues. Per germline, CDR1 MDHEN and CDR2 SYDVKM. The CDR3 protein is CASSFHRGQGAKEQYF. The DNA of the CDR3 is TGTGCCAGCAGTTTCCATCGGGGACAGGGGGCGAAAGAGCAGTACTTC.

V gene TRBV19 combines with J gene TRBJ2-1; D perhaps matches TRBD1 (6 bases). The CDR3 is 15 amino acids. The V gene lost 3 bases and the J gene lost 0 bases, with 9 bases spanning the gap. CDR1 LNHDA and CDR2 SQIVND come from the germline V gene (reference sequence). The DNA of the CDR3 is TGTGCCAGTAGTATTCAGGGGAGCTCCTACAATGAGCAGTTCTTC. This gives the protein CASSIQGSSYNEQFF.

CDR3 protein: CASSGGRSGELFF. The CDR3 nucleotides are TGTGCCAGCAGCGGGGGGAGGTCCGGGGAGCTGTTTTTT. This rearrangement joins TRBV6-1 to TRBJ2-2; 7 bases line up with TRBD2. J gave up 6 bases and V 6 bases, and 4 bases lay outside the gene matches. Germline CDR1 is MNHNS and CDR2 is SASEGT. The CDR3 extends over 13 amino acids.